The next 16 T cell receptor beta chains were all read from a single sample in a study of blood T cell repertoires in COVID-19. Some clones are missing from TCRdb's copy, which holds only in-frame ones; the method was immunoSEQ multiplex PCR. The sample has around 180,000 clones, about 81% seen once. The sample consisted of peripheral blood. The source is a woman of 80 years or more with COVID-19, enrolled during active disease.

This chain links TRBV2 with TRBJ2-3; TRBD2 is a possible D gene (6 bases). Germline CDR1 and CDR2: SNHLY and FYNNEI. Between the trimmed V and J ends, which lost 6 bases and 6 bases, there was a span of 10 bases. The CDR3 is 12 amino acids. Written as DNA, the CDR3 is TGTGCCAGCAGGGACTATGCGGATACGCAGTATTTT. Protein product: CASRDYADTQYF.

This clone showed up just a few times. The V and J genes are TRBV7-9 and TRBJ1-3, with 7 positions matching TRBD1. The ends lost 3 bases at V and 2 bases at J; junction bases unmatched: 4. This CDR3 is 15 amino acids long. CDR1 is SEHNR and CDR2 is FQNEAQ in the germline V gene (reference sequence). CDR3 in amino acids: CASSFTTGAGNTIYF. CDR3 coding DNA: TGTGCCAGCAGCTTTACAACAGGGGCTGGAAACACCATATATTTT. Filled out from reference TRBV7-9 and TRBJ1-3, the complete variable domain reads DTGVSQNPRHKITKRGQNVTFRCDPISEHNRLYWYRQTLGQGPEFLTYFQNEAQLEKSRLLSDRFSAERPKGSFSTLEIQRTEQGDSAMYLCASSFTTGAGNTIYFGEGSWLTVV.

A few counts support this clone. The V gene is TRBV19, the J gene TRBJ1-1; a possible D gene is TRBD1 (6 bases). The CDR3 consists of 14 residues. V was cut by 6 bases and J by 1 base, with 12 bases left in between. Germline V CDR1 and CDR2: LNHDA, SQIVND (reference sequence). CDR3 residues: CASRKLGGNTEAFF. The CDR3 DNA reads as TGTGCCAGTAGAAAACTAGGGGGGAACACTGAAGCTTTCTTT. The full variable domain, with the rest looked up from reference TRBV19 and TRBJ1-1, is DGGITQSPKYLFRKEGQNVTLSCEQNLNHDAMYWYRQDPGQGLRLIYYSQIVNDFQKGDIAEGYSVSREKKESFPLTVTSAQKNPTAFYLCASRKLGGNTEAFFGQGTRLTVV.

The CDR3 bases are TGTGCCAGCAGTGACTTCCCGGGACTAGGGGGTCCCGGGGAGCTGTTTTTT. Translated, it gives CASSDFPGLGGPGELFF. The chain recombines TRBV6-4 with TRBJ2-2; 8 bases fit TRBD2. CDR1 MRHNA and CDR2 SNTAGT come from the germline V gene. The CDR3 covers 17 residues. Trimming took 1 base from V and 6 from J; bases not matched to a gene: 10.

The rearrangement uses TRBV27 and TRBJ1-2; D may be TRBD1 (5 bases). CDR3 length: 13 residues. The ends were cut back, 3 bases at V and 3 bases at J, with 8 bases in the middle. CDR1 and CDR2 (germline): MNHEY, SMNVEV (reference sequence). CDR3 bases: TGTGCCAGCAGTTTTGCAGGGCACTATGGCTACACCTTC. The encoded protein is CASSFAGHYGYTF.

The chain carries TRBV5-6 and TRBJ2-1, with 8 bases aligning to TRBD2. From germline, CDR1 is SGHDT and CDR2 YYEEEE. This CDR3 comprises 15 residues. Trimming took 4 bases from V and 0 from J; bases not matched to a gene: 3. CDR3 DNA sequence: TGTGCCAGCAGCGACGGGACTAGCTCCTACAATGAGCAGTTCTTC. It encodes CASSDGTSSYNEQFF.

The gene calls are TRBV11-2 and TRBJ2-7; the D gene is possibly TRBD2 (5 bases). V dropped 1 base and J dropped 3 bases, with 25 bases sitting between them. This CDR3 contains 19 residues. The germline CDR1 and CDR2 sequences are SGHAT and FQNNGV. The CDR3 DNA reads as TGTGCCAGCAGCTTAGTTAGGCCCGGGTACGGGGTACTTTACTACGAGCAGTACTTC. It codes for CASSLVRPGYGVLYYEQYF.

The chain uses TRBV6-5 and TRBJ2-2; 8 nucleotides agree with TRBD1. The germline CDR1 and CDR2 sequences are MNHEY and SVGAGI. J was trimmed by 12 bases and V by 6 bases; bases with no gene match: 6. The CDR3 sequence is 12 residues long. For the CDR3, the DNA is TGTGCCAGCAGCGGACAGGGTGCCCAGCTGTTTTTT. This sequence encodes CASSGQGAQLFF.

This clone was observed a handful of times. The V gene is TRBV19, the J gene TRBJ2-2; weak D call: TRBD1 (7 bases). Germline V lookup: CDR1 LNHDA, CDR2 SQIVND (reference sequence). Trimming shortened V by 5 bases and J by 3 bases, and 10 bases separated the two germline ends. The CDR3 spans 14 residues. The CDR3 coding sequence is TGTGCCAGTAGTGCGGGGACAGACACCGGGGAGCTGTTTTTT. This encodes CASSAGTDTGELFF.

V and J are TRBV29-1 and TRBJ2-1, with 10 positions matching TRBD1. V lost 4 bases and J lost 4; bases outside the gene matches: 7. Germline V gene lookup returns CDR1 SQVTM and CDR2 ANQGSEA. The CDR3 is made up of 15 amino acids. The CDR3 loop reads CSVATDRGAYNEQFF. DNA for the CDR3: TGCAGCGTTGCTACGGACAGGGGGGCATACAATGAGCAGTTCTTC.

The chain recombines TRBV15 with TRBJ1-2; TRBD1 is a possible D gene (5 bases). Germline values: CDR1 LNHNV, CDR2 YYDKDF (reference sequence). V lost 1 base and J lost 8, with 11 bases in between. This CDR3 is built from 13 residues. The CDR3: CATSRAGLGGYTF. The CDR3 nucleotides read TGTGCCACCAGCAGAGCAGGGCTGGGGGGCTACACCTTC. Complete variable domain (other parts from reference TRBV15 and TRBJ1-2): DAMVIQNPRYQVTQFGKPVTLSCSQTLNHNVMYWYQQKSSQAPKLLFHYYDKDFNNEADTPDNFQSRRPNTSFCFLDIRSPGLGDTAMYLCATSRAGLGGYTFGSGTRLTVV.

This chain uses TRBV19 with TRBJ2-5; 8 nucleotides align to TRBD1. The CDR3 is made up of 14 amino acids. Germline V gene lookup returns CDR1 LNHDA and CDR2 SQIVND (reference sequence). Germline trimming cut 7 bases from V and 3 bases from J; bases unmatched to any gene: 7. CDR3 amino acids: CASTFSGGEETQYF. The CDR3 region has the DNA TGTGCCAGTACCTTTTCAGGGGGCGAAGAGACCCAGTACTTC.

The table lists this clone with a few counts. The chain recombines TRBV6-2 or TRBV6-3 with TRBJ2-3; D might be TRBD2 (5 bases). The CDR3 length is 13 residues. The V and J ends lost 6 bases and 2 bases respectively, with 9 bases between them. Germline lookup yields CDR1 MNHEY and CDR2 SVGEGT. The CDR3 loop is CASSRLLTDTQYF. The CDR3 bases are TGTGCCAGCAGCCGACTACTCACAGATACGCAGTATTTT.

The chain uses TRBV5-4 and TRBJ2-2, with 8 bases matching TRBD2. Per the germline V gene, CDR1 is SGHNT and CDR2 is YYREEE (reference sequence). The CDR3 spans 17 residues. With 4 bases clipped from V and 0 bases from J, the junction kept 8 bases outside the gene matches. The CDR3: CASSRGGRGANTGELFF. The CDR3 nucleotides are TGTGCCAGCAGCCGGGGGGGCAGGGGAGCGAACACCGGGGAGCTGTTTTTT.

This clone has a handful of counts. CDR3 sequence (DNA): TGTGCCAGCAGTGCCCCGACAGGGGGGTTCACAGATACGCAGTATTTT. It encodes CASSAPTGGFTDTQYF. V gene TRBV6-1 combines with J gene TRBJ2-3, with 9 bases that match TRBD1. The CDR3 spans 16 residues. The V segment lost 4 bases and the J segment 2 bases; nucleotides outside the gene matches: 7. The germline V gene has CDR1 MNHNS and CDR2 SASEGT.

The chain carries TRBV7-3 and TRBJ1-1, with D maybe TRBD1 (6 bases). The length of the CDR3 is 14 residues. The germline V gene has CDR1 SGHTA and CDR2 FQGTGA. The V and J ends lost 4 bases and 1 base respectively, with 10 bases between them. The DNA of the CDR3 is TGTGCCAGCAGCTCCATAGGGGGGAACACTGAAGCTTTCTTT. This gives the protein CASSSIGGNTEAFF.